The sample holds one count of the clone carrying this T cell receptor beta chain. The V gene's germline CDR1 is MNHEY and CDR2 SMNVEV (reference sequence). Trimming removed 1 base at V and 3 bases at J, with 15 bases between. The CDR3 has 16 residues. Assay: immunoSEQ multiplex PCR; the TCRdb copy retains only in-frame clones and omits some. The table has about 240,000 clones, about 86% seen once. The sample is drawn from a study of Tregs in tolerant kidney transplant recipients. Unstimulated Tregs (CD4+CD25+CD127-) and CD4+CD25- non-Tregs were sorted from PBMCs. The source is a human donor in good health. Sequences were obtained from CD4+ T cells from blood. The chain employs TRBV27 and TRBJ1-2; TRBD1 is a possible D gene (5 bases). Written as DNA, the CDR3 is TGTGCCAGCAGTTTATATGGCCACGGGGCAGACTATGGCTACACCTTC. Translated, it gives CASSLYGHGADYGYTF.